Listed below are T cell receptor beta chains from one sample, sequenced in a study of regulatory T cells in long-lasting Graves disease. TCRdb reanalysed the multiplex PCR reads using MiXCR and keeps one entry per CDR3 protein. The sample carries approximately 540,000 distinct CDR3 sequences, around 12% recorded once. This sample also appeared in a second study, on T cells in Graves' hyperthyroidism and ophthalmopathy.

Sequenced here: peripheral blood mononuclear cells (PBMCs), sampled at new diagnosis, from a patient treated with antithyroid drugs. The origin of the receptors is a woman in her thirties with Graves disease. The CDR3 runs from the conserved cysteine through the conserved F or W. The D gene is left open where the match is weak. The size of a clone is reported for some rows only, either as once, few or many, or as a class for expanded clones.

NA	TRBJ2-7	TRBV7-9	many	TGTGCCAGCAGCGCCAACGACGGGTGGTCCTACGAGCAGTACTTC	CASSANDGWSYEQYF
NA	TRBJ2-1	TRBV20-1	few	TGCAGTGCTGGTAGCGGAAGCTCCTACAATGAGCAGTTCTTC	CSAGSGSSYNEQFF
NA	TRBJ2-5	TRBV29-1	NA	TGCAGCGCTGAGAACGGAGAGACCCAGTACTTC	CSAENGETQYF
NA	TRBJ1-1	TRBV2	many	TGTGCCAGCAGTCCGGACAGCGCACAATACACTGAAGCTTTCTTT	CASSPDSAQYTEAFF
NA	TRBJ2-7	TRBV19	many	TGTGCCAGCAGTTCCGGGACCCAGAGCTACGAGCAGTACTTC	CASSSGTQSYEQYF
NA	TRBJ1-4	TRBV6-1	NA	TGTGCCTCCTCCATAGCAACTAATGAAAAACTGTTTTTT	CASSIATNEKLFF
NA	TRBJ1-1	TRBV19	few	TGTGCCAGTAGTATCTTTCAGGGCGGCACTGAAGCTTTCTTT	CASSIFQGGTEAFF
NA	TRBJ2-7	TRBV28	NA	TGTGCCAGCAGTTTTACTACGGGCGAGCAGTACTTC	CASSFTTGEQYF
NA	TRBJ1-1	TRBV29-1	many	TGCAGCGTCCTTAACACTGAAGCTTTCTTT	CSVLNTEAFF
TRBD1	TRBJ2-3	TRBV11-2	many	TGTGCCAGCAGCTCATTCACAGGGGTCACGCAGTATTTT	CASSSFTGVTQYF
NA	TRBJ2-7	TRBV18	many	TGTGCCAGCTCACCCCGAGGCGAAGGGACCTCCTACGAGCAGTACTTC	CASSPRGEGTSYEQYF
NA	TRBJ2-7	TRBV7-9	NA	TGTGCCAGCAGTCGAGTCGACGAGCAGTACTTC	CASSRVDEQYF
NA	TRBJ2-7	TRBV29-1	many	TGCAGCGTTCAACAGGGCTACGAGCAGTACTTC	CSVQQGYEQYF
TRBD1	TRBJ2-5	TRBV13	NA	TGTGCCAGCAGCTCGTTGTACGGGACAGGGAAAGAGACCCAGTACTTC	CASSSLYGTGKETQYF
NA	TRBJ2-1	TRBV7-9	few	TGTGCCAGCAGATCGGACCCAGGGGGGGAGCAGTTCTTC	CASRSDPGGEQFF
TRBD2	TRBJ2-1	TRBV9	few	TGTGCCAGTAATTTGGGGACTACTCAGGAGCAGTTCTTC	CASNLGTTQEQFF
NA	TRBJ1-1	TRBV12-3/TRBV12-4	many	TGTGCCAGCACCTTTTATACGGCCACTGAAGCTTTCTTT	CASTFYTATEAFF
TRBD2	TRBJ2-1	TRBV29-1	few	TGCAGCGTTGTAGGACTAGCGGGAGGGGCGGGTAGAGATGAGCAGTTCTTC	CSVVGLAGGAGRDEQFF
NA	TRBJ2-7	TRBV11-3	NA	TGTGCCAGCAGCTTAGATAATCCCCCGGCGGACGAGCAGTACTTC	CASSLDNPPADEQYF
NA	TRBJ1-1	TRBV6-1	few	TGTGCCAGCTACACTACTCGGATGAACACTGAAGCTTTCTTT	CASYTTRMNTEAFF
NA	TRBJ1-5	TRBV19	many	TGTGCCAGTAGCCTTTCGCTCAGCCCCTCAAATCAGCCCCAGCATTTT	CASSLSLSPSNQPQHF
NA	TRBJ2-1	TRBV2	many	TGTGCCAGCAGCGGGGACGTGGATGAGCAGTTCTTC	CASSGDVDEQFF
TRBD1	TRBJ2-1	TRBV7-2	few	TGTGCCAGCAGCTCACCCGAGACAGGGGGTTACAATGAGCAGTTCTTC	CASSSPETGGYNEQFF
TRBD1	TRBJ1-4	TRBV30	few	TGTGCCTGGAGTAATAGGGACAGGGCGAAGAGGGAAAAACTGTTTTTT	CAWSNRDRAKREKLFF
NA	TRBJ1-5	TRBV12-3/TRBV12-4	many	TGTGCCAGCAGCCCCACAGGGAGCTACAATCAGCCCCAGCATTTT	CASSPTGSYNQPQHF
NA	TRBJ1-2	TRBV7-3	many	TGTGCCAGCAGCTTAACAGGGAGTCCATCTGGCTACACCTTC	CASSLTGSPSGYTF
TRBD1	TRBJ2-2	TRBV28	many	TGTGCCAGCAGTTTAACGGTCCTGGGACAGGCGAACACCGGGGAGCTGTTTTTT	CASSLTVLGQANTGELFF
NA	TRBJ2-3	TRBV7-9	few	TGTGCCAGCAGCGCCTACAATCGGCCCACAGATACGCAGTATTTT	CASSAYNRPTDTQYF
TRBD1	TRBJ1-1	TRBV20-1	NA	TGCAGTGCTAGGCCCGGGACAGAGAACACTGAAGCTTTCTTT	CSARPGTENTEAFF
NA	TRBJ2-1	TRBV20-1	NA	TGCAGTGCAAGGACGGCGATCTCCTACAATGAGCAGTTCTTC	CSARTAISYNEQFF
TRBD1	TRBJ2-7	TRBV5-4	NA	TGTGCCAGCAGCGCCCGGACAGGGGGCAACGAGCAGTACTTC	CASSARTGGNEQYF
NA	TRBJ2-5	TRBV20-1	many	TGCAGTGCTATCGGGGGCCAAGAGACCCAGTACTTC	CSAIGGQETQYF
NA	TRBJ1-6	TRBV6-1	NA	TGTGCCAGCAGTGAAATCAGAATGGCCCGGGGCTCTTCACCCCTCCACTTT	CASSEIRMARGSSPLHF
TRBD1	TRBJ2-2	TRBV11-2	many	TGTGCCAGCAGGGACAGGAACGACGGGGAGCTGTTTTTT	CASRDRNDGELFF
TRBD1	TRBJ1-3	TRBV19	few	TGTGCCAGTAGTACCCCAAGGGGGCTAGGAAGAAACACCATATATTTT	CASSTPRGLGRNTIYF